Listed below are T cell receptor beta chains from one sample, sequenced in a study of T cell changes during pregnancy in multiple sclerosis. Profiled with immunoSEQ multiplex PCR; TCRdb holds only in-frame clones, not every one. Of 75,000 to 95,000 clones listed, 94% are singletons. The specimen comprised CD4+ T cells from peripheral blood mononuclear cells, sampled after pregnancy. Receptors originate from a female donor with multiple sclerosis, enrolled in a pregnancy study. CDR3s include the opening cysteine and the closing phenylalanine or tryptophan. The D gene is left open where the match is weak. A row's size may be missing; if present it is once, few, many or a size class.

j_call d_call v_call clone_size cdr3_nt cdr3_aa
TRBJ2-3 NA TRBV19 NA TGTGCCAGTAGGTTGCAAGGGGCAACAGATACGCAGTATTTT CASRLQGATDTQYF
TRBJ2-5 TRBD1 TRBV25-1 NA TGTGCCAGCAGTGAATACGGGACAGGTAAAGAGACCCAGTACTTC CASSEYGTGKETQYF
TRBJ2-3 NA TRBV25-1 NA TGTGCCAGCAGTGAAGGGGAGCGATGGGCAGATACGCAGTATTTT CASSEGERWADTQYF
TRBJ1-5 NA TRBV19 few TGTGCCAGTAGTCTTACAGGTTCCAATCAGCCCCAGCATTTT CASSLTGSNQPQHF
TRBJ1-4 NA TRBV30 NA TGTGCCTCAAATCAGGGGCCAACTAATGAAAAACTGTTTTTT CASNQGPTNEKLFF
TRBJ1-2 TRBD1 TRBV6-6 NA TGTGCCAGCAGTCCCCCGGGGACAGGTTATGGCTACACCTTC CASSPPGTGYGYTF
TRBJ1-4 NA TRBV28 NA TGTGCCAGCAGTTTAGGGCAGGGGTTGGGAAGACTGTTTTTT CASSLGQGLGRLFF
TRBJ2-1 TRBD1 TRBV2 NA TGTGCCAGCAGTGGACGACAGGGACCCTACAATGAGCAGTTCTTC CASSGRQGPYNEQFF
TRBJ1-3 TRBD1 TRBV6-5 NA TGTGCCAGCAGTTACTCGAGGGGGCTTCAAAACACCATATATTTT CASSYSRGLQNTIYF
TRBJ2-1 TRBD2 TRBV19 once TGTGCCAGTAGTCCTCGACCCCCACTAGCGGGAGGACAGAGTGAGCAGTTCTTC CASSPRPPLAGGQSEQFF
TRBJ1-4 NA TRBV5-1 NA TGCGCCAGCAGCTTAGGCCAGGGTAATGAAAAACTGTTTTTT CASSLGQGNEKLFF
TRBJ2-3 TRBD2 TRBV30 NA TGTGCCTGGACTAGCGGGAGGGCTAGCACAGATACGCAGTATTTT CAWTSGRASTDTQYF
TRBJ2-7 NA TRBV7-2 NA TGTGCCAGCAGCCTCGAGGCGGGATACGAGCAGTACTTC CASSLEAGYEQYF
TRBJ2-7 TRBD1 TRBV2 NA TGTGCCAGCAGTGAAGCGCCCAGGGGGACCGCCTACGAGCAGTACTTC CASSEAPRGTAYEQYF
TRBJ2-1 NA TRBV21-1 NA TGTGCCAGCAGCAAGACACCGGGACAGGGCTACAATGAGCAGTTCTTC CASSKTPGQGYNEQFF
TRBJ1-3 TRBD1 TRBV19 NA TGTGCCGCGCAGGGGGCTCAGAACACCATATATTTT CAAQGAQNTIYF
TRBJ2-7 TRBD2 TRBV5-3 NA TGTGCCAGAAGCACTATTAGCGGGGTCTACGAGCAGTACTTC CARSTISGVYEQYF
TRBJ2-7 NA TRBV27 once TGTGCCAGCAGTTCACCGTCACAGGGTTCGAGGCAGTACTTC CASSSPSQGSRQYF
TRBJ2-1 NA TRBV28 NA TGTGCCAGCAGTGGACTAGAGCAGTTCTTC CASSGLEQFF
TRBJ2-7 TRBD2 TRBV28 NA TGTGCCAGCAGTTTATTCCTTGGACTAGCCCGATCCTACGAGCAGTACTTC CASSLFLGLARSYEQYF
TRBJ2-1 TRBD2 TRBV4-1 NA TGCGCCAGCAGCTGGACTAGCGGGAGTACTGAGCAGTTCTTC CASSWTSGSTEQFF
TRBJ2-5 TRBD1 TRBV27 NA TGTGCCAGCAGTTTCCGGAAGTCCGGGACAGGGGGTTTAGAGACCCAGTACTTC CASSFRKSGTGGLETQYF
TRBJ2-2 NA TRBV2 NA TGTGCCAGCAGTGAGGAGGGACGCTTGGGGACCGGGGAGCTGTTTTTT CASSEEGRLGTGELFF
TRBJ1-6 TRBD1 TRBV15 NA TGTGCCACCAGCCGAGGGGACAGGTCAAGTTCACCCCTCCACTTT CATSRGDRSSSPLHF
TRBJ1-1 TRBD1 TRBV10-3 NA TGTGCCATCAGGGGGACAGATTCTGGGAACACTGAAGCTTTCTTT CAIRGTDSGNTEAFF
TRBJ1-2 NA TRBV23-1 NA TGCGCCAGCAGTCAATCTGGCCTCCTCAACTATGGCTACACCTTC CASSQSGLLNYGYTF
TRBJ1-5 NA TRBV6-6 NA TGTGCCAGCAGGGCTCCGGAGGGGCAGAATCAGCCCCAGCATTTT CASRAPEGQNQPQHF
TRBJ2-7 TRBD1 TRBV10-3 NA TGTGCCATCAGTGGAGACAGGGGGAGGTTTTACGAGCAGTACTTC CAISGDRGRFYEQYF
TRBJ2-2 NA TRBV10-3 NA TGTGCCATCAAAGAAGCAGGGCGCGGGGAGCTGTTTTTT CAIKEAGRGELFF
TRBJ2-3 TRBD1 TRBV19 NA TGTGCCAGTAGTTTACCGGGACAGGGGAGGACGCAGTATTTT CASSLPGQGRTQYF
TRBJ1-6 TRBD1 TRBV2 NA TGTGCCAGCAACGGACAGGCCAATTCACCCCTCCACTTT CASNGQANSPLHF
TRBJ2-4 NA TRBV4-2 NA TGTGCCAGCAGCCCTCGTGGGGTTCGACTAGTCGGGTCTCTAGCCAAAAACATTCAGTACTTC CASSPRGVRLVGSLAKNIQYF
TRBJ1-2 NA TRBV18 NA TGTGCCAGCTCACCTCAACAGGGAAACTATGGCTACACCTTC CASSPQQGNYGYTF